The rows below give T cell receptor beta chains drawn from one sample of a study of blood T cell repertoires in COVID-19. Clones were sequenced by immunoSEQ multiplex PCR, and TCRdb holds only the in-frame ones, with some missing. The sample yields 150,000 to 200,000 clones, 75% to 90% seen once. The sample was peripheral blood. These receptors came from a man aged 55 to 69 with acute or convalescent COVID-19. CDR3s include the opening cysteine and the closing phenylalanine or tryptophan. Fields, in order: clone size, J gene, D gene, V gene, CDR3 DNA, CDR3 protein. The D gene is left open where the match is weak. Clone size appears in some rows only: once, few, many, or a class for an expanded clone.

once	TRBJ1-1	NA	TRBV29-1	TGCAGCGTTGAATGGAGGAGTGGGGGGTGGAACACTGAAGCTTTCTTT	CSVEWRSGGWNTEAFF
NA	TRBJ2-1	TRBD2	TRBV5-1	TGCGCCAGCAGCTTTCGGAGCGGGGGTGACAATGAGCAGTTCTTC	CASSFRSGGDNEQFF
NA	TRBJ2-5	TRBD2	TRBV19	TGTGCCAGTAGTAAACCGACGGGGGGGCGAGAGACCCAGTACTTC	CASSKPTGGRETQYF
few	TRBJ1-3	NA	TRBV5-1	TGCGCCAGCAGCTTGAGAGCCTCTGGAAACACCATATATTTT	CASSLRASGNTIYF
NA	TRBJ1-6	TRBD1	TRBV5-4	TGTGCCAGCAGCTTGCGGGACAGGGGGTCGTCACCCCTCCACTTT	CASSLRDRGSSPLHF
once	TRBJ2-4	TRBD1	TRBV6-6	TGTGCCAGCAGAGCGGGACAGGGGGGCAAAAACATTCAGTACTTC	CASRAGQGGKNIQYF
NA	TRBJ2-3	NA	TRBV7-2	TGTGCCAGCAGCTATCTCCGATCAGGGGATACGCAGTATTTT	CASSYLRSGDTQYF
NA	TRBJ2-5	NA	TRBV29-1	TGCAGCGGTTATACAGGGATGATGGGGACCCAGTACTTC	CSGYTGMMGTQYF
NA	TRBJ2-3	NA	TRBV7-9	TGTGCCAGCAGCTTAGCGTATCGGACAGATACGCAGTATTTT	CASSLAYRTDTQYF
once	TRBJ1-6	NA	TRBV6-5	TGTGCCAGCTCCCGGACCAGGGGAAATTCACCCCTCCACTTT	CASSRTRGNSPLHF